Listed here are 3 T cell receptor beta chains from one sample, sequenced in a study of CD8+ T cells in alopecia areata. Sorting used CD4, CD8alpha, NKG2D, NKG2ACE and other markers on pooled cutaneous lymph node cells. Extracted from the samples, RNA was reverse transcribed into cDNA to serve as the sequencing template. TCRdb keeps only in-frame clones here, not all; method: immunoSEQ multiplex PCR. The sample contains under 350,000 clones, none of them singletons. The specimen sequenced was CD4+ T cells sorted from a lymph node. The receptors shown here come from a C3H/HeJ mouse with alopecia areata. MHC haplotype: H2-k.

This clone was seen only a few times. Here the gene names and germline are mouse. The sequenced fragment ends 4 residues before the CDR3 boundary, so the rest is inferred from the germline J gene. The chain couples TRBV19 to TRBJ2-1; D call uncertain. The CDR3 consists of 13 residues. Trimming cost V 6 bases and J 0 bases, with 7 bases left between them. Germline assignment: CDR1 FNHDT and CDR2 SITEND (reference sequence). The part of the CDR3 DNA that was read is TGTGCCAGCAAGACAAATAACTATGCT. Protein: CASKTNNYA. The whole CDR3 sequence reads CASKTNNYAEQFF.

Worth noting for this clone: Gene names and germline refer to mouse. Within the sample, other DNA sequences also encode this same CDR3. CDR3 protein: CAWSLNAEQFF. The covered CDR3 bases are TGTGCCTGGAGTCTTAATGCT. The genes are TRBV31 and TRBJ2-1; no clear D. The read terminates 4 residues ahead of where the CDR3 ends, so the germline J gene completes it. Between the trimmed V and J ends, which lost 0 bases and 5 bases, there was a span of 2 bases. Per the germline V gene, CDR1 is GKSSPN and CDR2 is SITVG. CDR3 size: 11 residues.

As concerns this clone: The genes are named according to mouse. Sequencing ends 4 residues short of the CDR3 end; the germline J gene provides the rest. Other DNA sequences in the sample encode the same CDR3. The chain carries TRBV5 and TRBJ2-7; 7 positions agree with TRBD2. The CDR3 contains 12 residues. The germline V gene has CDR1 LGHNA and CDR2 YNLKQL (reference sequence). The CDR3 sequence is CASSPGGYEQYF. The covered CDR3 bases are TGTGCCAGCAGCCCGGGGGGGTAT.